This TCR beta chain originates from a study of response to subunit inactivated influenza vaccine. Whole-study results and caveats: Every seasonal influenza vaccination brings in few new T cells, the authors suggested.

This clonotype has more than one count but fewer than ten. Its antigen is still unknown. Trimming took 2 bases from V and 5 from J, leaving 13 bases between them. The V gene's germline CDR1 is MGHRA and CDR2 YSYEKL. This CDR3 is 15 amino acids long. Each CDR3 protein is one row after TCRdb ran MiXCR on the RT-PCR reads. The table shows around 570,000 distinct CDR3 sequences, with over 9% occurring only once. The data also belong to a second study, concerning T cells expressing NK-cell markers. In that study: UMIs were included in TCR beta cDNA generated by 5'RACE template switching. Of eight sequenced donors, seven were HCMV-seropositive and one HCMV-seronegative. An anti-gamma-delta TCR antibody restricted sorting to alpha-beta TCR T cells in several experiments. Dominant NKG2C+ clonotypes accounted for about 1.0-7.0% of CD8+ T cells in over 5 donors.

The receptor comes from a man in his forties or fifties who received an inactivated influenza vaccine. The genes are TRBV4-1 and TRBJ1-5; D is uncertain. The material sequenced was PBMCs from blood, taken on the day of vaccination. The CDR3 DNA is TGCGCCAGCAGCCAATTCTGGCAGGTCGATCAGCCCCAGCATTTT. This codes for CASSQFWQVDQPQHF.